Detailed here is one T cell receptor beta chain. Its antigen is not known. Losses at the gene ends were 0 bases for V and 7 bases for J; bases not matched to a gene: 5. Germline CDR1 reads DFQATT; CDR2 reads SNEGSKA (reference sequence). This CDR3 region has 15 residues. Quantitative 5'-RACE with molecular barcodes produced the TCR beta libraries. TCRdb re-derived calls from the 5' RACE reads in MiXCR, one entry per CDR3 protein. The sample shows almost 400,000 distinct CDR3 sequences, 20% to 25% of them seen only once. This record comes from a study of CD8 T cells in ankylosing spondylitis. Study observations and caveats: Seemingly distinctive of ankylosing spondylitis blood was a TCR beta motif formed by eight highly homologous variants. Clones linked to the disease showed a CD8+ phenotype. They occurred at relatively low frequencies in peripheral blood. Past studies reported some motif variants in reactive arthritis synovial fluid and blood. Significant enrichment of disease-linked clones was reported in matched ankylosing spondylitis synovial fluid.

The chain couples TRBV20-1 to TRBJ2-3; 12 bases match TRBD2. The TCR comes from a male donor with ankylosing spondylitis. Sequenced: blood, either unsorted or a sorted T cell fraction (not recorded which). CDR3 in DNA: TGCAGTGCTAGAGATCGACTAGCGGGAGTGAATACGCAGTATTTT. This translates into CSARDRLAGVNTQYF.